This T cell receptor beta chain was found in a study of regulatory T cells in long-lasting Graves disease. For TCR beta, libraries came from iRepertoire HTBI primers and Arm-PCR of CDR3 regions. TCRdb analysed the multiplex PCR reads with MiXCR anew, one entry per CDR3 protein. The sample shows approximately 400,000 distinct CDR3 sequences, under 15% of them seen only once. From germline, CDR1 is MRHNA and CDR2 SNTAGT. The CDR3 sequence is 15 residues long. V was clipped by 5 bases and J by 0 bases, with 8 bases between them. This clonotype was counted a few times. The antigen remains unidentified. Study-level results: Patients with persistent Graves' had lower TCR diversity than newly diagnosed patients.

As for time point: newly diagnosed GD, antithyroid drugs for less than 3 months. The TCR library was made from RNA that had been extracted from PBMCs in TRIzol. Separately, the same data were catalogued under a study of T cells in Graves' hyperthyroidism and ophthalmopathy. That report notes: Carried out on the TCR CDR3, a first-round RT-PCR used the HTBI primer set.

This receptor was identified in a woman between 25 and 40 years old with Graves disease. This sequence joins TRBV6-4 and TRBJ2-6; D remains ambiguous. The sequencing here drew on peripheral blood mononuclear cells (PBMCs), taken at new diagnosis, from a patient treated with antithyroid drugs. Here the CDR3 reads CASSTDNSGANVLTF. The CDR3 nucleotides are TGTGCCAGCAGTACAGACAACTCTGGGGCCAACGTCCTGACTTTC.